This T cell receptor beta chain was obtained from a study of shared clonotypes between healthy human individuals. Sequencing was performed with immunoSEQ multiplex PCR; in TCRdb, only in-frame clones are kept and a portion is missing. This sample yields roughly 2,500,000 clones, of which 80% to 95% are seen a single time; 0.36% belongs to the top ten. For this clone: Its matching antigen is unknown.

The study, taken as a whole, reports: Researchers found naive subsets generally carried larger estimated richness than memory subsets. Only blood samples were collected, and tissue repertoires likely differ.

CDR1 is SGHRS and CDR2 is YFSETQ in the germline V gene. The CDR3 length is 17 residues. With 0 bases clipped from V and 1 base from J, the junction kept 4 bases outside the gene matches. The sequence derives from a man aged 18 to 29 in good health. Some clones in this sample may be carry-over from other donors' samples. Sequencing input: naive CD4+ T cells from PBMCs. As for subset: CD45RA+ positively selected. The V call is TRBV5-1, the J call TRBJ2-5; 12 nucleotides align to TRBD2. CDR3 sequence: CASSLVAGLAGQETQYF. CDR3 nucleotides: TGCGCCAGCAGCTTGGTAGCGGGACTAGCGGGCCAAGAGACCCAGTACTTC.